This TCR beta chain appears in the sequencing data of a study of control samples from healthy donors and cancer patients. The data were produced by immunoSEQ multiplex PCR, yet TCRdb's version contains in-frame clones alone and is incomplete. Among about 150,000 clones listed, about 91% were seen once. The CDR3 sequence is 14 residues long. Trimming removed 8 bases from V and 2 bases from J, with 10 bases in between. From germline, CDR1 is MNHEY and CDR2 SVGAGI. The chain combines TRBV6-5 with TRBJ1-6; D perhaps matches TRBD1 (5 bases). Sequencing input: blood. This receptor was obtained from a man aged 18 to 29 in good health. The CDR3 loop is CASWKTAYNSPLHF. In nucleotides, the CDR3 is TGTGCCAGCTGGAAGACAGCCTATAATTCACCCCTCCACTTT.